This TCR beta chain was captured by sequencing in a study of identifying expanded T cells in peripheral blood. Study-level findings and limits: Differentially abundant clones: 0.95 to 1.5 between replicates, approximately 15 at approximately 13 days, less than 20 at four. Clone count variance between roughly 2-week samples rose with total template count.

As concerns this clone: Its antigen is as yet unknown.

Clones were read by immunoSEQ multiplex PCR, and TCRdb kept only the in-frame ones, dropping some. The table records tens of thousands of clones, about 80% of them present only once. During the collection period, no donor immune events like infections were recorded. The CDR3 has 11 amino acids. The ends were cut back, 7 bases at V and 8 bases at J, with 9 bases in the middle. The germline V gene has CDR1 SGHTA and CDR2 FQGNSA. This TCR came from a person aged 18 to 70 in good health. The chain has TRBV7-2 and TRBJ2-1; D remains ambiguous. The sample was blood. The CDR3 DNA sequence: TGTGCCAGCACTGGGTTTGATGAGCAGTTCTTC. It translates to CASTGFDEQFF.